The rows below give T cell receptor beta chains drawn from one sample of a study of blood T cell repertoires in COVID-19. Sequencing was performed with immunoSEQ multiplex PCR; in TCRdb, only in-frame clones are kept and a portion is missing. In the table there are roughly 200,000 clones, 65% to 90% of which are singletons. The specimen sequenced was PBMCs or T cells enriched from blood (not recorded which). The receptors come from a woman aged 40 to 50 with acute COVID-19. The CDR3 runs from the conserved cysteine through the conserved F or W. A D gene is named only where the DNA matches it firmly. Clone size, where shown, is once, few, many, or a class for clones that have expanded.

CDR3 protein: CSVAPDWQQFF; CDR3 DNA: TGCAGCGTTGCCCCGGACTGGCAGCAGTTCTTC; J gene: TRBJ2-1; D gene: .; V gene: TRBV29-1; clone size: .
CDR3 protein: CAKNRQGPGNTIYF; CDR3 DNA: TGTGCCAAAAACCGACAGGGGCCTGGAAACACCATATATTTT; J gene: TRBJ1-3; D gene: TRBD1; V gene: TRBV3-1/TRBV3-2; clone size: once
CDR3 protein: CASSTDRGALSNQPQHF; CDR3 DNA: TGTGCCAGTAGTACCGACAGGGGGGCTCTAAGCAATCAGCCCCAGCATTTT; J gene: TRBJ1-5; D gene: TRBD1; V gene: TRBV19; clone size: .
CDR3 protein: CASSRVPSGRATNTDTQYF; CDR3 DNA: TGTGCCAGCAGTCGCGTTCCTAGCGGGAGGGCCACAAACACAGATACGCAGTATTTT; J gene: TRBJ2-3; D gene: TRBD2; V gene: TRBV11-2; clone size: once
CDR3 protein: CATSTRTNEQFF; CDR3 DNA: TGTGCCACCTCGACTAGGACGAATGAGCAGTTCTTC; J gene: TRBJ2-1; D gene: .; V gene: TRBV6-4; clone size: .
CDR3 protein: CASSKAALTSRDYEQYF; CDR3 DNA: TGTGCCAGCAGCAAAGCAGCACTGACTAGCAGGGACTACGAGCAGTACTTC; J gene: TRBJ2-7; D gene: .; V gene: TRBV21-1; clone size: .
CDR3 protein: CASELEGGTTEAFF; CDR3 DNA: TGTGCCAGCGAGTTGGAGGGGGGGACCACTGAAGCTTTCTTT; J gene: TRBJ1-1; D gene: .; V gene: TRBV2; clone size: .
CDR3 protein: CASSFYRAGNTIYF; CDR3 DNA: TGTGCCAGTAGTTTCTACAGGGCTGGAAACACCATATATTTT; J gene: TRBJ1-3; D gene: .; V gene: TRBV19; clone size: .
CDR3 protein: CASSLGTLRYEQYF; CDR3 DNA: TGTGCCAGCAGCTTAGGGACATTAAGATACGAGCAGTACTTC; J gene: TRBJ2-7; D gene: .; V gene: TRBV7-8; clone size: .
CDR3 protein: CASSEYGPGLAVQETQYF; CDR3 DNA: TGTGCCAGCAGCGAATACGGCCCGGGACTAGCGGTTCAAGAGACCCAGTACTTC; J gene: TRBJ2-5; D gene: TRBD2; V gene: TRBV11-2; clone size: .
CDR3 protein: CASSAIDNQPQHF; CDR3 DNA: TGTGCCAGTAGTGCGATTGACAATCAGCCCCAGCATTTT; J gene: TRBJ1-5; D gene: .; V gene: TRBV19; clone size: .
CDR3 protein: CASSFRLAGVHEQYF; CDR3 DNA: TGTGCCAGCAGCTTCCGACTAGCGGGAGTCCACGAGCAGTACTTC; J gene: TRBJ2-7; D gene: TRBD2; V gene: TRBV5-6; clone size: .
CDR3 protein: CASSLTGLNTEAFF; CDR3 DNA: TGCGCCAGCAGCTTAACAGGGTTAAACACTGAAGCTTTCTTT; J gene: TRBJ1-1; D gene: .; V gene: TRBV5-1; clone size: once
CDR3 protein: CASTNRVADTYEQYF; CDR3 DNA: TGTGCCAGCACCAACCGGGTAGCGGATACCTACGAGCAGTACTTC; J gene: TRBJ2-7; D gene: .; V gene: TRBV6-5; clone size: .
CDR3 protein: CASSLGASGNTEAFF; CDR3 DNA: TGTGCCAGCAGTTTGGGGGCCTCTGGGAACACTGAAGCTTTCTTT; J gene: TRBJ1-1; D gene: .; V gene: TRBV27; clone size: .
CDR3 protein: CASSQTDTSSYEQYF; CDR3 DNA: TGTGCCAGCAGCCAGACAGATACGAGCTCCTACGAGCAGTACTTC; J gene: TRBJ2-7; D gene: .; V gene: TRBV6-2/TRBV6-3; clone size: .
CDR3 protein: CASSLAAGSREAFF; CDR3 DNA: TGCGCCAGCAGCTTGGCCGCCGGGAGCCGTGAAGCTTTCTTT; J gene: TRBJ1-1; D gene: .; V gene: TRBV5-1; clone size: .
CDR3 protein: CASSRFLAATGELFF; CDR3 DNA: TGTGCCAGCAGCCGCTTCCTCGCGGCCACCGGGGAGCTGTTTTTT; J gene: TRBJ2-2; D gene: .; V gene: TRBV14; clone size: .
CDR3 protein: CASIPEDRVNQPQHF; CDR3 DNA: TGTGCCAGCATCCCCGAGGACAGGGTCAATCAGCCCCAGCATTTT; J gene: TRBJ1-5; D gene: TRBD1; V gene: TRBV28; clone size: .
CDR3 protein: CASSVYGGSGGKGEQFF; CDR3 DNA: TGTGCCAGCAGCGTGTACGGGGGGAGCGGAGGCAAGGGGGAGCAGTTCTTC; J gene: TRBJ2-1; D gene: TRBD2; V gene: TRBV11-3; clone size: .
CDR3 protein: CASTTGGPQHF; CDR3 DNA: TGTGCCAGCACCACCGGGGGGCCCCAGCATTTT; J gene: TRBJ1-5; D gene: .; V gene: TRBV6-5; clone size: .
CDR3 protein: CASSRDRVGGYTF; CDR3 DNA: TGCGCCAGCAGCCGTGACAGGGTGGGCGGCTACACCTTC; J gene: TRBJ1-2; D gene: TRBD1; V gene: TRBV5-1; clone size: .
CDR3 protein: CASSFGTSGYNEQFF; CDR3 DNA: TGTGCCAGCAGTTTTGGGACTAGCGGGTACAATGAGCAGTTCTTC; J gene: TRBJ2-1; D gene: TRBD2; V gene: TRBV28; clone size: once
CDR3 protein: CASSLVGQGDGYTF; CDR3 DNA: TGTGCCAGCAGCTTGGTGGGCCAGGGGGACGGCTACACCTTC; J gene: TRBJ1-2; D gene: TRBD1; V gene: TRBV5-6; clone size: once
CDR3 protein: CASSRPWPNEKLFF; CDR3 DNA: TGTGCCAGCAGCCGGCCATGGCCTAATGAAAAACTGTTTTTT; J gene: TRBJ1-4; D gene: .; V gene: TRBV14; clone size: .
CDR3 protein: CARSAGYNSPLHF; CDR3 DNA: TGTGCCCGTTCAGCGGGGTATAATTCACCCCTCCACTTT; J gene: TRBJ1-6; D gene: .; V gene: TRBV30; clone size: .
CDR3 protein: CASSDGPRPLHF; CDR3 DNA: TGTGCCAGCAGTGACGGTCCCCGTCCCCTCCACTTT; J gene: TRBJ1-6; D gene: .; V gene: TRBV6-1; clone size: .
CDR3 protein: CASSQEGHEQYF; CDR3 DNA: TGTGCCAGCAGCCAAGAGGGTCACGAGCAGTACTTC; J gene: TRBJ2-7; D gene: .; V gene: TRBV7-7; clone size: .
CDR3 protein: CASSGNRDRGLPGANVLTF; CDR3 DNA: TGTGCCAGCAGCGGCAACCGGGACAGGGGACTACCTGGGGCCAACGTCCTGACTTTC; J gene: TRBJ2-6; D gene: TRBD1; V gene: TRBV9; clone size: .
CDR3 protein: CASSLESSGGTLWNEQFF; CDR3 DNA: TGTGCCAGCAGCTTAGAATCTAGCGGAGGTACCCTATGGAATGAGCAGTTCTTC; J gene: TRBJ2-1; D gene: TRBD2; V gene: TRBV11-2; clone size: .
CDR3 protein: CASSPGGQGAGEQYF; CDR3 DNA: TGTGCCAGCAGTCCGGGCGGCCAGGGGGCAGGCGAGCAGTACTTC; J gene: TRBJ2-7; D gene: TRBD1; V gene: TRBV28; clone size: .
CDR3 protein: CASSRSRNNYGYTF; CDR3 DNA: TGTGCCAGCAGCCGATCCAGGAATAACTATGGCTACACCTTC; J gene: TRBJ1-2; D gene: .; V gene: TRBV5-8; clone size: .
CDR3 protein: CASRRLAGNTDTQYF; CDR3 DNA: TGCGCCAGCAGGCGACTAGCGGGAAACACAGATACGCAGTATTTT; J gene: TRBJ2-3; D gene: TRBD2; V gene: TRBV5-1; clone size: .
CDR3 protein: CASSPRTDTNTEAFF; CDR3 DNA: TGTGCCAGCAGCCCTAGGACAGATACTAACACTGAAGCTTTCTTT; J gene: TRBJ1-1; D gene: .; V gene: TRBV3-1/TRBV3-2; clone size: few
CDR3 protein: CASSPRSGGLLNEQYF; CDR3 DNA: TGTGCCAGCAGCCCTCGTAGCGGGGGACTCTTAAACGAGCAGTACTTC; J gene: TRBJ2-7; D gene: TRBD2; V gene: TRBV7-3; clone size: .
CDR3 protein: CASSLGGLAGGYNEQFF; CDR3 DNA: TGCGCCAGCAGCTTGGGAGGACTAGCGGGGGGGTACAATGAGCAGTTCTTC; J gene: TRBJ2-1; D gene: TRBD2; V gene: TRBV5-1; clone size: .
CDR3 protein: CASSYSRTGGNNEQFF; CDR3 DNA: TGTGCCAGCAGTTACTCGCGGACAGGCGGAAACAATGAGCAGTTCTTC; J gene: TRBJ2-1; D gene: TRBD1; V gene: TRBV6-2/TRBV6-3; clone size: once
CDR3 protein: CASSIKGHNEQFF; CDR3 DNA: TGTGCCAGTAGTATAAAGGGGCACAATGAGCAGTTCTTC; J gene: TRBJ2-1; D gene: .; V gene: TRBV19; clone size: .
CDR3 protein: CASTAADRGIKNTEAFF; CDR3 DNA: TGTGCCAGTACCGCAGCCGACAGGGGGATCAAGAATACTGAAGCTTTCTTT; J gene: TRBJ1-1; D gene: TRBD1; V gene: TRBV19; clone size: .
CDR3 protein: CASSPRADNSNQPQHF; CDR3 DNA: TGTGCCAGCAGCCCCCGTGCTGACAATAGCAATCAGCCCCAGCATTTT; J gene: TRBJ1-5; D gene: .; V gene: TRBV7-8; clone size: .